A selection of T cell receptor beta chains follows, all from one sample in a study of blood T cell repertoires in COVID-19. Produced via immunoSEQ multiplex PCR; TCRdb's table is partial and in-frame only. The data contain roughly 250,000 clones, roughly 88% of them singletons. Sample: PBMCs or T cells enriched from blood (not recorded which). The source of these receptors is a woman in her thirties who had recovered from COVID-19. Both conserved end residues are part of each CDR3. D genes are given only for firm matches. Expanded clones get a size class; other rows say once, few or many, or leave the size out.

j_gene: TRBJ2-5; abundance: .; v_gene: TRBV12-5; d_gene: TRBD2; CDR3aa: CASGLGIAGGGQETQYF; CDR3nt: TGTGCTAGTGGTTTGGGTATAGCGGGGGGCGGCCAAGAGACCCAGTACTTC
j_gene: TRBJ2-2; abundance: .; v_gene: TRBV27; d_gene: TRBD1; CDR3aa: CASSLGTGGAGELFF; CDR3nt: TGTGCCAGCAGTTTAGGGACAGGGGGCGCCGGGGAGCTGTTTTTT
j_gene: TRBJ2-4; abundance: .; v_gene: TRBV7-2; d_gene: .; CDR3aa: CASSLSRDSNIQYF; CDR3nt: TGTGCCAGCAGCTTATCGCGGGACTCAAACATTCAGTACTTC
j_gene: TRBJ2-7; abundance: .; v_gene: TRBV28; d_gene: .; CDR3aa: CASSPTGEYEQYF; CDR3nt: TGTGCCAGCAGCCCGACAGGTGAATACGAGCAGTACTTC
j_gene: TRBJ2-7; abundance: .; v_gene: TRBV6-5; d_gene: TRBD2; CDR3aa: CASTRGGAGYEQYF; CDR3nt: TGTGCCAGCACGCGGGGAGGGGCAGGCTACGAGCAGTACTTC
j_gene: TRBJ1-1; abundance: .; v_gene: TRBV27; d_gene: .; CDR3aa: CASSPRIVDTEAFF; CDR3nt: TGTGCCAGCAGTCCGCGGATTGTTGACACTGAAGCTTTCTTT
j_gene: TRBJ1-2; abundance: .; v_gene: TRBV6-6; d_gene: TRBD1; CDR3aa: CASSIGTGRYGYTF; CDR3nt: TGTGCCAGCAGCATAGGGACAGGGCGCTATGGCTACACCTTC
j_gene: TRBJ2-7; abundance: few; v_gene: TRBV4-1; d_gene: TRBD2; CDR3aa: CASSQDRASGRAEQYF; CDR3nt: TGCGCCAGCAGCCAAGATCGGGCCAGCGGGAGGGCTGAGCAGTACTTC
j_gene: TRBJ1-1; abundance: .; v_gene: TRBV4-1; d_gene: TRBD1; CDR3aa: CASSQGTGGFAFF; CDR3nt: TGCGCCAGCAGCCAAGGGACAGGGGGATTTGCTTTCTTT
j_gene: TRBJ2-3; abundance: .; v_gene: TRBV28; d_gene: .; CDR3aa: CASTPRAVGLTDTQYF; CDR3nt: TGTGCCAGCACCCCAAGGGCGGTGGGGCTCACAGATACGCAGTATTTT
j_gene: TRBJ2-1; abundance: .; v_gene: TRBV6-2/TRBV6-3; d_gene: .; CDR3aa: CASSYLAGNEQFF; CDR3nt: TGTGCCAGCAGTTACTTAGCTGGCAATGAGCAGTTCTTC
j_gene: TRBJ2-1; abundance: .; v_gene: TRBV7-6; d_gene: .; CDR3aa: CASSLRAVPYNEQFF; CDR3nt: TGTGCCAGCAGCTTGAGAGCGGTACCCTACAATGAGCAGTTCTTC
j_gene: TRBJ2-1; abundance: .; v_gene: TRBV30; d_gene: TRBD2; CDR3aa: CAWSGVGSGRYEQFF; CDR3nt: TGTGCCTGGAGTGGGGTTGGTAGCGGGAGGTATGAGCAGTTCTTC
j_gene: TRBJ2-2; abundance: .; v_gene: TRBV15; d_gene: TRBD1; CDR3aa: CATSTDRVSTGELFF; CDR3nt: TGTGCCACCAGCACCGACAGGGTTAGCACCGGGGAGCTGTTTTTT
j_gene: TRBJ1-3; abundance: .; v_gene: TRBV5-6; d_gene: TRBD1; CDR3aa: CASSVLARTGTGNTIYF; CDR3nt: TGTGCCAGCAGCGTGTTGGCCAGGACAGGGACTGGAAACACCATATATTTT
j_gene: TRBJ1-1; abundance: .; v_gene: TRBV28; d_gene: .; CDR3aa: CASSLSDTLNTEAFF; CDR3nt: TGTGCCAGCAGCCTCTCGGACACGCTGAACACTGAAGCTTTCTTT
j_gene: TRBJ1-2; abundance: .; v_gene: TRBV5-5; d_gene: TRBD1; CDR3aa: CASSPGVADRGYGYTF; CDR3nt: TGTGCCAGCAGCCCGGGCGTAGCGGACAGGGGGTATGGCTACACCTTC
j_gene: TRBJ1-2; abundance: .; v_gene: TRBV14; d_gene: .; CDR3aa: CASSRQRSDGYTF; CDR3nt: TGTGCCAGCAGCCGACAACGTTCAGATGGCTACACCTTC
j_gene: TRBJ2-5; abundance: .; v_gene: TRBV4-1; d_gene: TRBD1; CDR3aa: CASSQVDRGRETQYF; CDR3nt: TGCGCCAGCAGCCAAGTCGACAGGGGGCGGGAGACCCAGTACTTC
j_gene: TRBJ1-2; abundance: .; v_gene: TRBV6-5; d_gene: TRBD1; CDR3aa: CASSPQGTGVIGYTF; CDR3nt: TGTGCCAGCAGTCCCCAGGGGACAGGGGTTATAGGCTACACCTTC
j_gene: TRBJ1-2; abundance: .; v_gene: TRBV27; d_gene: .; CDR3aa: CASSFGGANYGYTF; CDR3nt: TGTGCCAGCAGTTTTGGAGGGGCTAACTATGGCTACACCTTC
j_gene: TRBJ2-1; abundance: few; v_gene: TRBV6-4; d_gene: TRBD2; CDR3aa: CASSDSGEGYNEQFF; CDR3nt: TGTGCCAGCAGTGACTCGGGGGAGGGTTACAATGAGCAGTTCTTC